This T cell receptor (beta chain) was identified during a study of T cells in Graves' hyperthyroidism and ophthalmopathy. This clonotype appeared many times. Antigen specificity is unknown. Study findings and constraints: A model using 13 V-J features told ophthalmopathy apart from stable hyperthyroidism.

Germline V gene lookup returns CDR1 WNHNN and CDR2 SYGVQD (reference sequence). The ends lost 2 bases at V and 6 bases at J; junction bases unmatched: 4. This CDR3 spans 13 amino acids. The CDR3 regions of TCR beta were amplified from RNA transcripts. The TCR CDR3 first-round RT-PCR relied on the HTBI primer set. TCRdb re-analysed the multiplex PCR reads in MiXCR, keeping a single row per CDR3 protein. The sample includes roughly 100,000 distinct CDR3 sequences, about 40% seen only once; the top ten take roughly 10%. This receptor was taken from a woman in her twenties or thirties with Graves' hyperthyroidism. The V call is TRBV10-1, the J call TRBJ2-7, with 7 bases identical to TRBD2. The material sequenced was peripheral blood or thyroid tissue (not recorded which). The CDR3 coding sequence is TGCGCCAGCAGTGAGGGACTAGACGTCGAGCAGTACTTC. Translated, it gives CASSEGLDVEQYF.